This entry lists 26 T cell receptor beta chains sequenced from one sample in a study of T cell responses to AZD1222 COVID-19 vaccine. Sequencing used immunoSEQ multiplex PCR; TCRdb keeps in-frame clones, though not all of them. The sample yields 150,000 to 200,000 clones, more than 70% seen once. The sequencing here drew on peripheral blood, taken 28 days after the second AZD1222 dose. All receptors come from an adult who received the AZD1222 COVID-19 vaccine.

The rearrangement joins TRBV7-9 to TRBJ2-2; 7 nucleotides line up with TRBD2. CDR1 and CDR2 (germline): SEHNR, FQNEAQ (reference sequence). The CDR3 is made up of 17 amino acids. Losses at the gene ends were 1 base for V and 5 bases for J; bases not matched to a gene: 10. This chain's CDR3 is CASSLGRTRLETGELFF. The CDR3 DNA reads as TGTGCCAGCAGCTTAGGCCGGACTAGATTGGAGACCGGGGAGCTGTTTTTT.

The genes are TRBV5-6 and TRBJ2-3; D is unresolved. The CDR3 extends over 16 amino acids. CDR1 SGHDT and CDR2 YYEEEE come from the germline V gene. V dropped 0 bases and J dropped 2 bases, with 13 bases sitting between them. CDR3 nucleotides: TGTGCCAGCAGCTTGGACGACAAAGTCTACACAGATACGCAGTATTTT. Amino acids: CASSLDDKVYTDTQYF. The complete variable domain, with remaining parts taken from reference TRBV5-6 and TRBJ2-3, reads DAGVTQSPTHLIKTRGQQVTLRCSPKSGHDTVSWYQQALGQGPQFIFQYYEEEERQRGNFPDRFSGHQFPNYSSELNVNALLLGDSALYLCASSLDDKVYTDTQYFGPGTRLTVL.

This sequence joins TRBV18 and TRBJ2-5, with D unresolved. The V end was cut by 3 bases, the J end by 4 bases, with 9 bases between. CDR1 and CDR2 from the germline V gene are KGHSH and LQKENI. The CDR3 has 13 residues. Here the CDR3 reads CASSPQTRETQYF. CDR3 DNA sequence: TGTGCCAGCTCACCCCAGACTCGAGAGACCCAGTACTTC. Variable domain in full (rest from reference TRBV18 and TRBJ2-5): NAGVMQNPRHLVRRRGQEARLRCSPMKGHSHVYWYRQLPEEGLKFMVYLQKENIIDESGMPKERFSAEFPKEGPSILRIQQVVRGDSAAYFCASSPQTRETQYFGPGTRLLVL.

The V and J genes are TRBV19 and TRBJ1-1; D gene uncertain. Per the germline V gene, CDR1 is LNHDA and CDR2 is SQIVND (reference sequence). Trimming took off 6 bases at V and 0 bases at J, with 11 bases between the two ends. The CDR3 extends over 14 amino acids. DNA for the CDR3: TGTGCCAGTAGACACCCCTCGGTGAACACTGAAGCTTTCTTT. The encoded protein is CASRHPSVNTEAFF.

The V call is TRBV6-5, the J call TRBJ2-7, with D perhaps TRBD2 (5 bases). The length of the CDR3 is 12 residues. The V and J ends lost 8 bases and 2 bases respectively, with 10 bases between them. Per the germline V gene, CDR1 is MNHEY and CDR2 is SVGAGI. CDR3 loop: CASSEGAYEQYF. CDR3 nucleotide sequence: TGTGCCAGCTCCGAGGGTGCCTACGAGCAGTACTTC.

The chain employs TRBV20-1 and TRBJ2-5; D uncertain. CDR1 and CDR2 from the germline V gene are DFQATT and SNEGSKA (reference sequence). The ends were cut back, 3 bases at V and 5 bases at J, with 13 bases in the middle. The CDR3 has 13 amino acids. The CDR3 spells CSASGNGEETQYF. The CDR3 nucleotides are TGCAGTGCTAGTGGGAACGGAGAGGAGACCCAGTACTTC.

The chain has TRBV19 and TRBJ2-2; D is uncertain. Germline CDR1 is LNHDA and CDR2 is SQIVND (reference sequence). Trimming left V 11 bases short and J 2 bases short, with 12 bases between. The CDR3 covers 13 residues. The CDR3 protein is CAAAGFNTGELFF. The CDR3 nucleotides read TGTGCCGCGGCAGGCTTTAACACCGGGGAGCTGTTTTTT. Based on the CDR3 plus reference TRBV19 and TRBJ2-2, the full variable domain is DGGITQSPKYLFRKEGQNVTLSCEQNLNHDAMYWYRQDPGQGLRLIYYSQIVNDFQKGDIAEGYSVSREKKESFPLTVTSAQKNPTAFYLCAAAGFNTGELFFGEGSRLTVL.

V gene TRBV28 combines with J gene TRBJ2-7; maybe TRBD2 (7 bases). Trimming stripped 5 bases from V and 8 bases from J, with 13 bases between. The CDR3 has 12 residues. CDR1 and CDR2 from the germline V gene are MDHEN and SYDVKM. This CDR3 is CASSGGASQQYF. CDR3 sequence (DNA): TGTGCCAGCAGTGGGGGGGCTAGTCAGCAGTACTTC. Complete variable domain (other parts from reference TRBV28 and TRBJ2-7): DVKVTQSSRYLVKRTGEKVFLECVQDMDHENMFWYRQDPGLGLRLIYFSYDVKMKEKGDIPEGYSVSREKKERFSLILESASTNQTSMYLCASSGGASQQYFGPGTRLTVT.

This clone was observed a handful of times. This chain connects TRBV18 to TRBJ1-1; tentatively, D is TRBD1 (6 bases). V lost 0 bases to trimming and J lost 2 bases, with 7 bases between them. The CDR3 has 14 residues. CDR1 and CDR2 (germline): KGHSH, LQKENI. CDR3 bases: TGTGCCAGCTCACCACCGGGACAAAACACTGAAGCTTTCTTT. Translated, it gives CASSPPGQNTEAFF.

The chain is built from TRBV7-2 and TRBJ2-2; 7 bases are a match to TRBD2. Germline-derived CDR1 and CDR2 are SGHTA and FQGNSA. There are 12 residues in the CDR3. Trimming removed 11 bases from V and 6 bases from J; junction bases left unmatched: 6. DNA for the CDR3: TGTGCCCAGGGAGGGGAACCCGGGGAGCTGTTTTTT. Its translation: CAQGGEPGELFF.

This clone was observed a single time. The V gene is TRBV25-1, the J gene TRBJ2-7, with D perhaps TRBD2 (5 bases). CDR1 and CDR2 (germline): MGHDK, SYGVNS. With 5 bases removed from V and 0 bases from J, the gap between germline ends came to 8 bases. There are 13 residues in the CDR3. The CDR3 region has the DNA TGTGCCAGCAGTAGGACTGGCTCCTACGAGCAGTACTTC. Translation gives CASSRTGSYEQYF.

V gene TRBV5-1 combines with J gene TRBJ1-1, with D uncertain. Germline V gene sequence: CDR1 SGHRS, CDR2 YFSETQ. Deletions cut 4 bases from V and 8 bases from J, with 9 bases between. The CDR3 covers 11 residues. DNA of the CDR3: TGCGCCAGCAGCGCGGGCCTCGAAGCTTTCTTT. Its protein product is CASSAGLEAFF.

The V gene is TRBV7-5, the J gene TRBJ2-3; TRBD2 is the table's D call, not checked against the DNA. TRBV7-5 is reported as a pseudogene. The CDR3 covers 18 residues. The CDR3 loop reads CARSFVLSGRGGTDTQYF. Here the CDR3 DNA reads TGTGCCAGAAGCTTCGTTCTAAGCGGGAGGGGGGGCACAGATACGCAGTATTTT.

V usage is TRBV5-5 and J usage is TRBJ2-1; TRBD2 agrees at 11 bases. Trimming cost V 4 bases and J 3 bases; bases outside gene matches: 3. The CDR3 totals 15 residues. Germline V gene sequence: CDR1 SGHKS, CDR2 YYEKEE (reference sequence). The CDR3 is CASSGGLAVYNEQFF. The CDR3 DNA is TGTGCCAGCAGCGGGGGACTAGCGGTCTACAATGAGCAGTTCTTC.

The chain employs TRBV7-6 and TRBJ2-5; TRBD2 is a possible D gene (6 bases). The CDR3 sequence is 12 residues long. The germline V and J ends were trimmed by 6 bases and 5 bases, with 10 bases remaining between them. Germline loops: CDR1 SGHVS, CDR2 FNYEAQ. The CDR3, as DNA: TGTGCCAGCAGTCCTCGGGGGGAGACCCAGTACTTC. Protein: CASSPRGETQYF.

V usage is TRBV20-1 and J usage is TRBJ1-1; D possibly corresponds to TRBD1 (5 bases). Germline CDR1 is DFQATT and CDR2 is SNEGSKA (reference sequence). Trimming removed 4 bases at V and 3 bases at J, with 6 bases between. This CDR3 is built from 11 residues. The CDR3 loop reads CSATGHTEAFF. CDR3 sequence (DNA): TGCAGTGCTACGGGGCACACTGAAGCTTTCTTT.

The chain carries TRBV3-1 (or the pseudogene TRBV3-2) and TRBJ2-1; D not certain. Trimming removed 4 bases at V and 2 bases at J, with 9 bases between. Germline V gene lookup returns CDR1 LGHDT and CDR2 YNNKEL (reference sequence). The CDR3 totals 14 residues. The CDR3 sequence is CASSPPATYNEQFF. The CDR3 DNA follows: TGTGCCAGCAGCCCACCGGCCACCTACAATGAGCAGTTCTTC.

The rearrangement joins TRBV25-1 to TRBJ2-2; D ambiguous. V lost 1 base to trimming and J lost 6 bases, with 6 bases between them. CDR3 length equals 13 residues. Germline V gene lookup returns CDR1 MGHDK and CDR2 SYGVNS. The CDR3 reads CASSESWAGELFF. CDR3 coding DNA: TGTGCCAGCAGTGAATCATGGGCCGGGGAGCTGTTTTTT.

This rearrangement joins TRBV11-1 to TRBJ2-7; 9 positions match TRBD1. V was pared by 5 bases and J by 0 bases, with 8 bases of the junction left unmatched. The CDR3 runs 16 residues. The germline V gene encodes CDR1 SGHAT and CDR2 FQDESV (reference sequence). The CDR3 DNA reads as TGTGCCAGCAGCAGGGGACAGGGACTTACCTCCTACGAGCAGTACTTC. The encoded protein is CASSRGQGLTSYEQYF. Supplemented by reference TRBV11-1 and TRBJ2-7, the full variable domain reads EAEVAQSPRYKITEKSQAVAFWCDPISGHATLYWYRQILGQGPELLVQFQDESVVDDSQLPKDRFSAERLKGVDSTLKIQPAELGDSAMYLCASSRGQGLTSYEQYFGPGTRLTVT.

With respect to this clone: The junction shows a germline mismatch at one end, possibly a read error. J is TRBJ2-6 and V is TRBV7-7; 7 nucleotides line up with TRBD2. This CDR3 spans 16 amino acids. CDR1 and CDR2 from the germline V gene are SSHAT and FNYEAQ (reference sequence). The CDR3 DNA reads as TGTGCTAGCAGCTTAGGCGGGAGTGCTGGGGCCAACGTCCTGACTTTC. Protein sequence: CASSLGGSAGANVLTF.

The chain recombines TRBV19 with TRBJ1-2; 10 bases agree with TRBD1. The trim removed 4 bases at V and 2 bases at J, leaving 4 bases unmatched. CDR1 and CDR2 (germline): LNHDA, SQIVND (reference sequence). This CDR3 is 15 amino acids long. As DNA, the CDR3 is TGTGCCAGTAGTACCCCGGGACAGGGGAACTATGGCTACACCTTC. Translation gives CASSTPGQGNYGYTF.

This clone was picked up one time. V usage is TRBV7-6 and J usage is TRBJ1-2, with TRBD1 matching over 9 bases. The CDR3 extends over 14 amino acids. The germline CDR1 and CDR2 sequences are SGHVS and FNYEAQ. With V trimmed by 6 bases and J by 4 bases, 6 bases remained unmatched. CDR3 sequence reads: CASSPRGQGYGYTF. The CDR3 DNA is TGTGCCAGCAGTCCGCGGGGACAGGGCTATGGCTACACCTTC.

This clone was seen only a few times. The chain employs TRBV19 and TRBJ2-7; 10 nucleotides agree with TRBD2. Per germline, CDR1 LNHDA and CDR2 SQIVND (reference sequence). The CDR3 covers 17 residues. With 3 bases clipped from V and 6 bases from J, the junction kept 14 bases outside the gene matches. CDR3 DNA: TGTGCCAGTAGTATTAAGGGACTAGCGTCCTCCTACCGCGAGCAGTACTTC. Protein product: CASSIKGLASSYREQYF.

This chain uses TRBV7-8 with TRBJ2-1; D not certain. The CDR3 is 13 residues long. CDR1 and CDR2 from the germline V gene are SGHVS and FQNEAQ. The V and J ends lost 8 bases and 0 bases respectively, with 8 bases between them. The CDR3 bases are TGTGCCAGCGCCCGTGGCTCCTACAATGAGCAGTTCTTC. Its protein product is CASARGSYNEQFF.

CDR3 in DNA: TGCGCCAGCAGCTCCCCTCGGGTATCCGAGCAGTACTTC. This codes for CASSSPRVSEQYF. V gene TRBV5-1 combines with J gene TRBJ2-7; D remains unclear. The V gene lost 3 bases and the J gene lost 6 bases, with 13 bases spanning the gap. Germline values: CDR1 SGHRS, CDR2 YFSETQ. The CDR3 is 13 amino acids.

The chain employs TRBV7-6 and TRBJ2-1; TRBD2 aligns across 8 bases. The CDR3 has 16 amino acids. CDR1 SGHVS and CDR2 FNYEAQ come from the germline V gene. J lost 0 bases, V lost 5 bases, and 6 bases had no gene match. CDR3: CASSLLAESSYNEQFF. In DNA, the CDR3 is TGTGCCAGCAGCCTACTAGCGGAGAGCTCCTACAATGAGCAGTTCTTC.